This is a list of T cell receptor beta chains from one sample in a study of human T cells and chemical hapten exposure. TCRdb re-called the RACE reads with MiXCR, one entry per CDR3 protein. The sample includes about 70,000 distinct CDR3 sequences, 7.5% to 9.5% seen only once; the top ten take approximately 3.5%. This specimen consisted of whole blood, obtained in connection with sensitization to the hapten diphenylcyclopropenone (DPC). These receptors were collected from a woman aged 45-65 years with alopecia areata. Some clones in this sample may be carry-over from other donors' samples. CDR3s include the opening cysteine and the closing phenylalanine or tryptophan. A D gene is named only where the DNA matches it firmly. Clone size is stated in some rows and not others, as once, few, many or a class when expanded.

CDR3: CASSPLGALNEKLFF
DNA: TGTGCCAGCAGCCCATTGGGCGCCCTGAATGAAAAACTGTTTTTT
D: -
J: TRBJ1-4
V: TRBV7-6
length: 15
size: -

CDR3: CSTPGSSGRDEQFF
DNA: TGCAGCACGCCAGGGAGTAGCGGGAGGGATGAGCAGTTCTTC
D: TRBD2
J: TRBJ2-1
V: TRBV29-1
length: 14
size: few

CDR3: CAWSEVDRGPGEQYF
DNA: TGTGCCTGGAGTGAAGTGGACAGGGGGCCCGGCGAGCAGTACTTC
D: TRBD1
J: TRBJ2-7
V: TRBV30
length: 15
size: -

CDR3: CASSQSGQSKGTNEKLFF
DNA: TGTGCCAGCAGCCAATCGGGACAGTCTAAGGGGACTAATGAAAAACTGTTTTTT
D: TRBD1
J: TRBJ1-4
V: TRBV4-2
length: 18
size: many

CDR3: CASSQVRGRAGEQYF
DNA: TGTGCCAGCAGCCAAGTCCGGGGGAGGGCCGGCGAGCAGTACTTC
D: TRBD2
J: TRBJ2-7
V: TRBV3-1
length: 15
size: -

CDR3: CASSPRGGAGANVLTF
DNA: TGCGCCAGCAGCCCCCGGGGGGGCGCTGGGGCCAACGTCCTGACTTTC
D: TRBD2
J: TRBJ2-6
V: TRBV5-1
length: 16
size: -

CDR3: CASSPGGGGTDTQYF
DNA: TGTGCCAGCAGCCCGGGTGGGGGCGGCACAGATACGCAGTATTTT
D: -
J: TRBJ2-3
V: TRBV5-4
length: 15
size: -

CDR3: CASSYSTTVRVNTEAFF
DNA: TGTGCCAGCAGTTACTCGACGACAGTGAGGGTGAACACTGAAGCTTTCTTT
D: -
J: TRBJ1-1
V: TRBV6-5
length: 17
size: -

CDR3: CSARDSPDSLGYGYTF
DNA: TGCAGTGCTAGAGATAGCCCCGATTCCTTGGGCTATGGCTACACCTTC
D: -
J: TRBJ1-2
V: TRBV20-1
length: 16
size: few

CDR3: CASSHSSTGTNEKLFF
DNA: TGTGCCAGCAGCCATTCTTCGACAGGGACTAATGAAAAACTGTTTTTT
D: TRBD1
J: TRBJ1-4
V: TRBV3-1
length: 16
size: many

CDR3: CASSYTSAAGTQYF
DNA: TGTGCCAGCAGTTATACTAGCGCCGCCGGTACGCAGTATTTT
D: TRBD2
J: TRBJ2-3
V: TRBV12-3/TRBV12-4
length: 14
size: few

CDR3: CASSGTSGSRRYEQYF
DNA: TGTGCCAGCAGCGGGACTAGCGGGAGCCGGAGGTACGAGCAGTACTTC
D: TRBD2
J: TRBJ2-7
V: TRBV5-6
length: 16
size: -

CDR3: CAILDRVGTEAFF
DNA: TGTGCCATTCTAGACAGGGTGGGCACTGAAGCTTTCTTT
D: TRBD1
J: TRBJ1-1
V: TRBV10-3
length: 13
size: -

CDR3: CATANSGGGTDTQYF
DNA: TGTGCCACCGCGAATAGCGGGGGGGGCACAGATACGCAGTATTTT
D: TRBD2
J: TRBJ2-3
V: TRBV10-3
length: 15
size: many

CDR3: CASSDSGTAYGYTF
DNA: TGTGCCAGCAGTGATTCCGGGACAGCATATGGCTACACCTTC
D: TRBD1
J: TRBJ1-2
V: TRBV6-1
length: 14
size: -

CDR3: CASSGAGVGYTF
DNA: TGTGCCAGCAGCGGAGCAGGGGTCGGCTACACCTTC
D: -
J: TRBJ1-2
V: TRBV5-4
length: 12
size: -

CDR3: CAVRQSYQETQYF
DNA: TGTGCCGTCCGACAGTCGTACCAAGAGACCCAGTACTTC
D: -
J: TRBJ2-5
V: TRBV6-2/TRBV6-3
length: 13
size: -

CDR3: CAVSGMSSYEQYF
DNA: TGTGCCGTTAGCGGGATGAGCTCCTACGAGCAGTACTTC
D: TRBD2
J: TRBJ2-7
V: TRBV10-3
length: 13
size: many

CDR3: CASRSPGTGVEAFF
DNA: TGTGCCAGCAGGTCTCCCGGGACAGGGGTTGAAGCTTTCTTT
D: TRBD1
J: TRBJ1-1
V: TRBV11-3
length: 14
size: -

CDR3: CASSLARQLLVNTEAFF
DNA: TGTGCCAGCAGTTTAGCGCGACAGCTACTTGTGAACACTGAAGCTTTCTTT
D: -
J: TRBJ1-1
V: TRBV12-3/TRBV12-4
length: 17
size: few

CDR3: CASGLAYNEQFF
DNA: TGTGCTAGTGGTTTGGCCTACAATGAGCAGTTCTTC
D: -
J: TRBJ2-1
V: TRBV12-5
length: 12
size: -

CDR3: CASSSDRRGYQPQHF
DNA: TGTGCCAGCAGCTCGGACAGGCGGGGATATCAGCCCCAGCATTTT
D: TRBD1
J: TRBJ1-5
V: TRBV7-9
length: 15
size: many

CDR3: CSIRSGNTEAFF
DNA: TGCAGCATACGCAGCGGGAACACTGAAGCTTTCTTT
D: -
J: TRBJ1-1
V: TRBV29-1
length: 12
size: many